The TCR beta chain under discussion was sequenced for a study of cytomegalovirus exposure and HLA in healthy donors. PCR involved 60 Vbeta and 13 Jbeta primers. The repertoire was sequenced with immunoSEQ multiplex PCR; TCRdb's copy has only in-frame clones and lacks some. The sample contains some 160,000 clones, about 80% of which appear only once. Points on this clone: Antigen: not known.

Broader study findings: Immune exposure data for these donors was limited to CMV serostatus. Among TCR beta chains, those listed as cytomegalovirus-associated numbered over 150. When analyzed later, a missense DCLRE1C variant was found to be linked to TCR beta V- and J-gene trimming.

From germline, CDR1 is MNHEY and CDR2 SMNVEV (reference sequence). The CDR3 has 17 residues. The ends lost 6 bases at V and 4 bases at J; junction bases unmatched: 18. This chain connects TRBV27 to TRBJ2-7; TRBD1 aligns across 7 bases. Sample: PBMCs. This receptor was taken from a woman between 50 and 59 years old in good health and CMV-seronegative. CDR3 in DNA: TGTGCCAGCAGGAGCCTCGGGACAGCGACAAACCCTTACGAGCAGTACTTC. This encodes CASRSLGTATNPYEQYF.